The present T cell receptor (beta chain) was sequenced within a study of blood T cell repertoires in COVID-19. Background on the study: Acute-phase and convalescent COVID-19 samples originated in the United States, Italy and Spain. T cells, B-cell-depleted T cells, or PBMCs supplied cDNA or gDNA.

Per the original data handling: Reference gene primer amplification in the assay estimated nucleated cell counts. The data were produced by immunoSEQ multiplex PCR, yet TCRdb's version contains in-frame clones alone and is incomplete. That table is the source of V, J and clone size, and D and trimming were worked out from the DNA. The table has a few hundred thousand clones, 80% to 90% seen once; the top ten hold 1%. The ends lost 4 bases at V and 5 bases at J; junction bases unmatched: 9. This CDR3 has 14 residues. Germline V gene sequence: CDR1 SGHRS, CDR2 YFSETQ. The sequenced sample consisted of peripheral blood. The source is a man aged 45 to 65 with active or convalescent COVID-19. The chain employs TRBV5-1 and TRBJ2-7; the match to TRBD1 covers 7 bases. The CDR3: CASSTTGAEDEQYF. The CDR3 bases are TGCGCCAGCAGCACAACAGGGGCGGAGGACGAGCAGTACTTC.